The T cell receptor beta chain described here comes from a study of beta chain features in type 1 diabetes. Study-level background: Across every sample, 85 million to 120 million sorted cells were examined in total. Study outcomes and limitations: In comparison with healthy donors, patients had naive, central memory and Treg TCRB repertoires that appeared more similar. There was a moderate but significant shortening of TCRB CDR3s in all four CD4+ subsets of Type 1 diabetes patients.

For this clone: What it binds is unknown.

The V end lost 0 bases, the J end lost 2 bases, and 8 bases lay between the germline ends. The germline V gene encodes CDR1 SGHRS and CDR2 YFSETQ. The CDR3 sequence is 14 residues long. A heparinised blood draw that averaged about 120 mL was obtained once from each donor. Using CD45RO/CCR7/CD25/CD127/CD95/CD27, CD4+ naive, central memory, regulatory and stem cell-like memory cells were sorted. Sequencing targeted expressed TCRB transcripts, as all isolated RNA had been reverse transcribed. Data came from immunoSEQ multiplex PCR; TCRdb stores just in-frame clones and leaves some out. The data show more than 95,000 clones, 17% seen once.

The source of this sequence is a man younger than 35 with type 1 diabetes. The chain links TRBV5-1 to TRBJ2-5; D gene uncertain. Sequencing was performed on central memory CD4+ T cells from blood. The CDR3 reads CASSLGAGQETQYF. The CDR3 DNA reads as TGCGCCAGCAGCTTGGGCGCCGGGCAAGAGACCCAGTACTTC.